One and the same sample provided the 11 T cell receptor beta chains below, sequenced in a study of shared clonotypes between healthy human individuals. Naive CD8 cells lacked CD45RO and underwent positive selection for CCR7, leaving out terminally differentiated effector memory CD45RA+ cells. Method: immunoSEQ multiplex PCR; TCRdb's copy keeps in-frame clones and lacks some. This sample has some 2.1 million clones, with approximately 94% found just once. The sample was naive CD8+ T cells sorted from blood. These receptors came from a man aged 18 to 30 in good health.

The V gene is TRBV30, the J gene TRBJ1-3; 10 bases line up with TRBD1. This CDR3 has 13 residues. From germline, CDR1 is GTSNPN and CDR2 SVGIG (reference sequence). J gave up 2 bases and V 7 bases, and 2 bases lay outside the gene matches. The CDR3 here is CAFDRGPGNTIYF. The CDR3 nucleotides are TGTGCCTTCGACAGGGGGCCTGGAAACACCATATATTTT.

The genes are TRBV6-6 and TRBJ2-5; weak D call: TRBD1 (6 bases). Per germline, CDR1 MNHNY and CDR2 SVGAGI (reference sequence). The CDR3 is 15 amino acids. V was pared by 6 bases and J by 5 bases, with 19 bases between. The CDR3 sequence: CASSDANRVGETQYF. Written as DNA, the CDR3 is TGTGCCAGCAGCGATGCAAACAGGGTCGGGGAGACCCAGTACTTC.

CDR3 region: CASSQGAGSASEQFF. In DNA form, the CDR3 reads TGCGCCAGCAGCCAAGGAGCGGGGTCGGCTAGTGAGCAGTTCTTC. This sequence joins TRBV4-1 and TRBJ2-1; TRBD2 aligns across 7 bases. Germline CDR1 and CDR2: MGHRA and YSYEKL. The trim removed 1 base at V and 9 bases at J, leaving 9 bases unmatched. The CDR3 runs to 15 residues.

V and J are TRBV7-2 and TRBJ2-7; maybe TRBD1 (6 bases). The CDR3 is 17 amino acids. Trimming removed 5 bases from V and 2 bases from J, with 22 bases in between. The germline CDR1 and CDR2 sequences are SGHTA and FQGNSA. CDR3 sequence reads: CASSLSTYRVGPYEQYF. The CDR3 DNA is TGTGCCAGCAGCCTTTCCACTTACAGGGTTGGCCCCTACGAGCAGTACTTC.

Remarks on this clone: Other DNA sequences within the sample encode an identical CDR3. The J gene is TRBJ1-1, the V gene TRBV27, with a weak D call TRBD1 (5 bases). The CDR3 is 14 amino acids. The V gene's germline CDR1 is MNHEY and CDR2 SMNVEV (reference sequence). V dropped 2 bases and J dropped 5 bases, with 12 bases sitting between them. DNA for the CDR3: TGTGCCAGCAGTTTAGAGGGGAGGTGGACTGAAGCTTTCTTT. It codes for CASSLEGRWTEAFF.

The chain links TRBV6-5 to TRBJ2-1; D call uncertain. CDR3 size: 15 residues. V was shortened by 5 bases and J by 0 bases, with 11 bases between the two germline ends. The V gene's germline CDR1 is MNHEY and CDR2 SVGAGI. The CDR3 DNA follows: TGTGCCAGCAGTACCCGACTTAGCTCCTACAATGAGCAGTTCTTC. Translation gives CASSTRLSSYNEQFF.

Regarding this clone: Other DNA sequences in this specimen translate into the identical CDR3. V usage is TRBV6-1 and J usage is TRBJ2-7; D is uncertain. V shed 4 bases and J shed 0 bases, with 7 bases lying between them. CDR3 length: 13 residues. Germline CDR1 MNHNS, CDR2 SASEGT. CDR3 in DNA: TGTGCCAGCAGTGCCGACGGCTCCTACGAGCAGTACTTC. Protein sequence: CASSADGSYEQYF.

This clone was detected only once. In the same sample, other DNA sequences code for this CDR3. This chain uses TRBV4-1 with TRBJ1-2, with TRBD1 as a possible D gene (5 bases). This CDR3 has 15 residues. Between the trimmed V and J ends, which lost 0 bases and 4 bases, there was a span of 12 bases. Looked up from germline, CDR1 is MGHRA and CDR2 is YSYEKL. The CDR3 is CASSQDGGGSYGYTF. Here the CDR3 DNA reads TGCGCCAGCAGCCAAGACGGGGGAGGTAGCTATGGCTACACCTTC.

With regard to this clone: Other DNA sequences within the sample encode an identical CDR3. This rearrangement joins TRBV6-5 to TRBJ2-5; perhaps TRBD2 as D (6 bases). The CDR3 extends over 14 amino acids. The ends were cut back, 2 bases at V and 1 base at J, with 8 bases in the middle. Germline V gene lookup returns CDR1 MNHEY and CDR2 SVGAGI. The CDR3 sequence: CASSYPGGQETQYF. The DNA for the CDR3 is TGTGCCAGCAGTTACCCCGGGGGCCAAGAGACCCAGTACTTC.

The CDR3: CASSADTSSGNTIYF. The CDR3 coding sequence is TGTGCCAGCAGTGCAGACACCAGCTCTGGAAACACCATATATTTT. This rearrangement joins TRBV6-1 to TRBJ1-3; D is unresolved. Per germline, CDR1 MNHNS and CDR2 SASEGT. Trimming stripped 4 bases from V and 0 bases from J, with 10 bases between. The CDR3 length is 15 residues.

The chain uses TRBV5-1 and TRBJ2-7; 7 positions match TRBD2. V dropped 0 bases and J dropped 8; count of bases not matched to a gene: 8. The CDR3 length is 14 residues. The germline V gene has CDR1 SGHRS and CDR2 YFSETQ. This CDR3 is CASSLVAGEAQQYF. The CDR3 nucleotides are TGCGCCAGCAGCTTGGTCGCGGGAGAGGCCCAGCAGTACTTC.